The sequence of this T cell receptor (beta chain) was determined in a study of CD8 T cells in Susac syndrome. Trimming cost V 5 bases and J 3 bases, with 11 bases left between them. Per germline, CDR1 SGHRS and CDR2 YFSETQ. The CDR3 loop spans 14 amino acids. RNA was extracted with the RNeasy kit, and a quantity of 0.5 to 1 ug was reverse transcribed using random hexamers. TCRdb re-called the immunoSEQ multiplex PCR reads through MiXCR, storing one row per CDR3 protein. The sample holds 100,000 to 150,000 distinct CDR3 sequences; around 86% are singletons and the top ten take around 0.5%. Sequenced input: CD8+ T cells from PBMCs. The genes are TRBV5-1 and TRBJ2-2, with D tentatively TRBD1 (5 bases). The origin of this receptor is a human donor with multiple sclerosis. CDR3 sequence reads: CASSYRFYTGELFF. The DNA of the CDR3 is TGCGCCAGCAGTTACAGGTTTTACACCGGGGAGCTGTTTTTT.